The rows below give T cell receptor beta chains drawn from one sample of a study of blood T cell repertoires in COVID-19. Here immunoSEQ multiplex PCR was the method, and the copy in TCRdb shows in-frame clones only, minus some. The sample lists about 240,000 clones; roughly four fifths were seen once. The source material was peripheral blood. Source of these receptors: a woman aged 55-69 years with active or convalescent COVID-19. CDR3s include the opening cysteine and the closing phenylalanine or tryptophan. A D gene is named only where the DNA matches it firmly. Clone size is given for some rows only: seen once, a few or many times, or a class if the clone is expanded.

j_call v_call clone_size d_call cdr3_nt cdr3_aa
TRBJ1-1 TRBV7-9 - - TGTGCCAGCAGCTTCGCAGGGGTAACTGAAGCTTTCTTT CASSFAGVTEAFF
TRBJ1-1 TRBV5-1 once TRBD1 TGCGCCAGCAGCTTGCAGACAGGGGACATTAACACTGAAGCTTTCTTT CASSLQTGDINTEAFF
TRBJ1-2 TRBV25-1 - - TGTGCCAGCAGCGGACAGCCGAACTCAAATGGCTACACCTTC CASSGQPNSNGYTF
TRBJ2-3 TRBV9 - - TGTGCCAGCAGCGTAATGGGCGGGGAGGATACGCAGTATTTT CASSVMGGEDTQYF
TRBJ2-3 TRBV19 - - TGTGCCAGTAGTACCCAGACAGATACGCAGTATTTT CASSTQTDTQYF
TRBJ2-7 TRBV7-2 - TRBD2 TGTGCCAGCAGCATCAGCGGGGGGATCTACGAGCAGTACTTC CASSISGGIYEQYF
TRBJ2-3 TRBV19 - - TGTGCCAGTAAAGAGCGGGCGGCTTTCGATACGCAGTATTTT CASKERAAFDTQYF
TRBJ2-2 TRBV9 - TRBD1 TGTGCCAGCAGCGTGTTGGACAGGGTCACCGGGGAGCTGTTTTTT CASSVLDRVTGELFF
TRBJ2-5 TRBV6-5 - TRBD2 TGTGCCAGCAGTCAGGGACTAGCGGCGGGGGAGACCCAGTACTTC CASSQGLAAGETQYF
TRBJ1-5 TRBV19 - TRBD1 TGTGCCAGCGAACAGGGGGATCAGCCCCAGCATTTT CASEQGDQPQHF
TRBJ1-2 TRBV4-1 - - TGCGCCAGCAGCCAAGTTTTGGCGGTGTATGGCTACACCTTC CASSQVLAVYGYTF
TRBJ1-2 TRBV5-1 - TRBD1 TGCGCCAGCAGCGCCACCCCGACAGGGAACTATGGCTACACCTTC CASSATPTGNYGYTF
TRBJ1-6 TRBV6-6 - - TGTGCCAGCAGTCCCGAGCGACGGAGCTCCTATAATTCACCCCTCCACTTT CASSPERRSSYNSPLHF
TRBJ2-1 TRBV19 - TRBD2 TGTGCCAGCATTAAGCGGGGGGGGCCCTACAATGAGCAGTTCTTC CASIKRGGPYNEQFF
TRBJ1-1 TRBV5-1 - TRBD1 TGCGCCAGCAGCTTGACAGGGGGCCCCATGAACACTGAAGCTTTCTTT CASSLTGGPMNTEAFF
TRBJ1-4 TRBV11-1 - - TGTGCCAGCAGCACCGACAGCCCTAATGAAAAACTGTTTTTT CASSTDSPNEKLFF
TRBJ1-1 TRBV18 - TRBD1 TGTGCCAGCTCCTCGACAGGGAAGGGCACTGAAGCTTTCTTT CASSSTGKGTEAFF
TRBJ1-6 TRBV15 - - TGTGCCACCAGCCTATCTCGGGGAACTAATTCACCCCTCCACTTT CATSLSRGTNSPLHF
TRBJ1-3 TRBV6-6 once TRBD1 TGTGCCAGCAGTTACCGGGACAGCTCTGGAAACACCATATATTTT CASSYRDSSGNTIYF
TRBJ2-6 TRBV5-4 - TRBD1 TGTGCCAGCAGCTTGGCCGGGCTCTACAGGGGCAGGGCCAACGTCCTGACTTTC CASSLAGLYRGRANVLTF
TRBJ1-6 TRBV7-2 - - TGTGCCAGCAGCTTAGCGCTTCAGAATTCACCCCTCCACTTT CASSLALQNSPLHF
TRBJ2-6 TRBV4-1 - TRBD1 TGCGCCAGCAGCCAAGGAGACAGGGTTGGGGCCAACGTCCTGACTTTC CASSQGDRVGANVLTF
TRBJ1-2 TRBV28 - TRBD1 TGTGCCAGCAAGAGAGGGGGCGCAAGTGGCTACACCTTC CASKRGGASGYTF
TRBJ1-2 TRBV9 - TRBD1 TGTGCCAGCAGCCCACGGACAGGGAGAGGCTACACCTTC CASSPRTGRGYTF
TRBJ1-2 TRBV19 once TRBD1 TGTGCCAGTACACCGGGAGGGGGCGGAGGCTACACCTTC CASTPGGGGGYTF
TRBJ1-5 TRBV19 few - TGTGCCAGTAGTATTCACAGGGCAGATAGCAATCAGCCCCAGCATTTT CASSIHRADSNQPQHF
TRBJ2-7 TRBV7-2 - TRBD1 TGTGCCAGCAGCTTAGTGGAAGGACAGGGGTACGAGCAGTACTTC CASSLVEGQGYEQYF
TRBJ2-5 TRBV2 - TRBD1 TGTGCCAGCAACCCAGGGGGTGAGGAGACCCAGTACTTC CASNPGGEETQYF
TRBJ1-1 TRBV10-3 - - TGTGCCATCAGTGCCTTGGACAGAACTAACACTGAAGCTTTCTTT CAISALDRTNTEAFF
TRBJ1-2 TRBV30 - TRBD1 TGTGCCTGGAGATCTTTTCCAGGGGGTAGCTACACCTTC CAWRSFPGGSYTF
TRBJ1-1 TRBV7-2 - - TGTGCCAGCAGCTTAGCGCTCGGCAGGGAGGACACTGAAGCTTTCTTT CASSLALGREDTEAFF
TRBJ2-3 TRBV9 - - TGTGCCAGCAGCGTAGGGCCCCTCCGCGGCGGACTCACAGATACGCAGTATTTT CASSVGPLRGGLTDTQYF
TRBJ1-1 TRBV19 - TRBD1 TGTGCCAGTAGTATAGCCAGGGGGCTGGCTGAAGCTTTCTTT CASSIARGLAEAFF
TRBJ1-2 TRBV12-3/TRBV12-4 - - TGTGCCAGCAGTTTAGACCATACAGGCTACACCTTC CASSLDHTGYTF
TRBJ2-7 TRBV6-5 - - TGTGCCAGCACCGTACTGGGCGGGTACGAGCAGTACTTC CASTVLGGYEQYF
TRBJ1-2 TRBV6-2/TRBV6-3 - TRBD1 TGTGCCAGCAGTTACGGGGACAGGGGAGGCTACACCTTC CASSYGDRGGYTF
TRBJ1-5 TRBV19 - TRBD1 TGTGCCAGTAGTACCCGGGACAGGACTCAGCCCCAGCATTTT CASSTRDRTQPQHF
TRBJ1-4 TRBV25-1 - - TGTGCCAGCAGTCATACTAATGAAAAACTGTTTTTT CASSHTNEKLFF
TRBJ1-2 TRBV7-9 - - TGTGCCAGCAGCGAAACCAATGCAGTTTATGGCTACACCTTC CASSETNAVYGYTF
TRBJ2-3 TRBV4-1 - - TGCGCCAGCAGCCAAAATCGACAGAATACGCAGTATTTT CASSQNRQNTQYF
TRBJ2-5 TRBV11-3 - TRBD2 TGTGCCAGCAGCTTAGGGCTAGCGGGCCAAGAGACCCAGTACTTC CASSLGLAGQETQYF
TRBJ1-3 TRBV5-1 - - TGCGCCAGCAGTAAACAGGGTCCCGGAAACACCATATATTTT CASSKQGPGNTIYF
TRBJ1-5 TRBV19 - - TGTGCCAGTAGTCTCCTGACGGTATTCACTACCCTTAGCAATCAGCCCCAGCATTTT CASSLLTVFTTLSNQPQHF
TRBJ2-3 TRBV9 - TRBD2 TGTGCCAGCAGCCCCCGACTAGCGGGTGGGTCTAGCACAGATACGCAGTATTTT CASSPRLAGGSSTDTQYF
TRBJ2-1 TRBV5-4 - TRBD2 TGTGCCAGCAGCTTTGTTAAACGAGTCGCGGGGGACAATGAGCAGTTCTTC CASSFVKRVAGDNEQFF
TRBJ1-4 TRBV5-1 - - TGCGCCAGCAGCTTGGACGGGGAGGGAAAACTGTTTTTT CASSLDGEGKLFF
TRBJ1-6 TRBV4-2 - - TGTGCCAGCAGCCAAGAAAAAAGGGAGGATTCACCCCTCCACTTT CASSQEKREDSPLHF